Listed below are T cell receptor beta chains from one sample, sequenced in a study of blood T cell repertoires in COVID-19. The assay was immunoSEQ multiplex PCR, and TCRdb's table has in-frame clones only and misses some. The sample records around 100,000 clones, around four fifths being singletons. The sequenced sample was peripheral blood. Source of these receptors: a man aged 65 to 85 with active or convalescent COVID-19. CDR3s include the opening cysteine and the closing phenylalanine or tryptophan. Each record gives: D gene, clone size, V gene, J gene, CDR3 protein, CDR3 DNA. A D gene is named only where the DNA matches it firmly. A row's size may be missing; if present it is once, few, many or a size class.

-	once	TRBV6-5	TRBJ1-6	CASRTVSGSNSPLHF	TGTGCCAGCAGGACGGTTTCAGGGTCGAATTCACCCCTCCACTTT
-	-	TRBV6-5	TRBJ1-2	CASSSQGLYGYTF	TGTGCCAGCAGCTCCCAGGGTCTCTATGGCTACACCTTC
TRBD2	-	TRBV29-1	TRBJ2-3	CSVDGRLFTDTQYF	TGCAGCGTAGACGGGAGGTTATTCACAGATACGCAGTATTTT
-	-	TRBV24-1	TRBJ1-5	CATSDLGQPQHF	TGTGCCACCAGTGATTTGGGCCAGCCCCAGCATTTT
-	-	TRBV4-1	TRBJ2-2	CASSQVGGGELFF	TGCGCCAGCAGCCAAGTGGGAGGCGGGGAGCTGTTTTTT
TRBD1	-	TRBV30	TRBJ1-6	CAWRDRDRGRSSPLHF	TGTGCCTGGAGAGACCGGGACAGGGGGCGGTCTTCACCCCTCCACTTT
TRBD1	-	TRBV19	TRBJ2-7	CASSIGGGTGGIYEQYF	TGTGCCAGTAGTATAGGAGGAGGGACAGGGGGCATCTACGAGCAGTACTTC
-	-	TRBV7-2	TRBJ2-7	CASSSGLTFSYEQYF	TGTGCCAGCAGCTCCGGCCTGACTTTCTCCTACGAGCAGTACTTC
TRBD2	-	TRBV10-3	TRBJ2-3	CAVRARGVTDTQYF	TGTGCCGTGCGAGCTCGGGGGGTCACAGATACGCAGTATTTT
TRBD1	-	TRBV5-4	TRBJ1-4	CASSEGQGFEKLFF	TGTGCCAGCAGCGAGGGACAGGGATTCGAAAAACTGTTTTTT
-	-	TRBV4-2	TRBJ1-2	CASSHLTGGEGYTF	TGTGCCAGCAGCCATTTGACTGGGGGGGAAGGCTACACCTTC
TRBD2	-	TRBV7-2	TRBJ2-2	CASSLGVAGATGELFF	TGTGCCAGCAGCTTAGGGGTAGCGGGAGCAACCGGGGAGCTGTTTTTT
TRBD1	-	TRBV7-2	TRBJ1-5	CASSQDRGQDQPQHF	TGTGCCAGCAGCCAGGACAGGGGGCAAGATCAGCCCCAGCATTTT
TRBD2	-	TRBV11-2	TRBJ2-5	CASSPTGSGRSETQYF	TGTGCCAGCAGCCCAACGGGTAGCGGGAGATCAGAGACCCAGTACTTC
TRBD1	-	TRBV5-1	TRBJ1-1	CASSTGQGYTEAFF	TGCGCCAGCAGCACCGGACAGGGGTACACTGAAGCTTTCTTT
TRBD1	-	TRBV12-5	TRBJ1-1	CASGIASGGITEAFF	TGTGCTAGTGGTATTGCCTCAGGGGGCATCACTGAAGCTTTCTTT
-	few	TRBV28	TRBJ2-7	CASSLSLTSNYEQYF	TGTGCCAGCAGTTTATCCTTGACTAGTAACTACGAGCAGTACTTC
-	-	TRBV6-6	TRBJ2-3	CASSYSGSTDTQYF	TGTGCCAGCAGTTACAGCGGGAGCACAGATACGCAGTATTTT
-	few	TRBV19	TRBJ2-7	CASSTSSYEQYF	TGTGCCAGTAGTACGAGCTCCTACGAGCAGTACTTC
-	-	TRBV10-3	TRBJ2-7	CAITGVPNEQYF	TGTGCCATCACAGGGGTCCCAAACGAGCAGTACTTC
-	-	TRBV28	TRBJ1-2	CASSSRGRTDIVLYGYTF	TGTGCCAGCAGTTCCCGAGGGCGAACAGACATCGTTCTCTATGGCTACACCTTC
TRBD2	-	TRBV7-9	TRBJ2-1	CASSLGLASLHEQFF	TGTGCCAGCAGCTTGGGACTAGCAAGCTTGCATGAGCAGTTCTTC
TRBD2	-	TRBV9	TRBJ2-1	CASSVAMSSGPYNEQFF	TGTGCCAGCAGCGTAGCTATGTCTAGCGGACCCTACAATGAGCAGTTCTTC
-	-	TRBV7-9	TRBJ2-7	CASSLVQGLLAEQYF	TGTGCCAGCAGCTTAGTTCAGGGGCTTCTGGCCGAGCAGTACTTC
TRBD1	-	TRBV9	TRBJ1-2	CASTTDTGANYGYTF	TGTGCCAGCACCACTGATACAGGGGCCAACTATGGCTACACCTTC
TRBD2	-	TRBV10-2	TRBJ2-1	CASGGTSGRSYNEQFF	TGCGCCAGCGGCGGGACTAGCGGGAGGTCCTACAATGAGCAGTTCTTC
TRBD2	-	TRBV18	TRBJ2-1	CASSPPRSSGIAYNEQFF	TGTGCCAGCTCACCACCGCGTTCGAGCGGGATAGCCTACAATGAGCAGTTCTTC
TRBD1	-	TRBV18	TRBJ2-6	CASSPGTGVITGANVLTF	TGTGCCAGCTCACCTGGGACAGGGGTTATTACTGGGGCCAACGTCCTGACTTTC
-	-	TRBV7-2	TRBJ2-1	CASKGPGSYNEQFF	TGTGCCAGCAAGGGGCCGGGCTCCTACAATGAGCAGTTCTTC
-	-	TRBV18	TRBJ2-1	CASGAEEGHEQFF	TGTGCCAGCGGGGCGGAGGAGGGTCATGAGCAGTTCTTC
TRBD2	once	TRBV9	TRBJ2-7	CASSVGGGSTYEQYF	TGTGCCAGCAGCGTAGGGGGCGGGAGTACCTACGAGCAGTACTTC
-	-	TRBV28	TRBJ1-4	CASSSSTEKLFF	TGTGCCAGCAGCTCATCGACAGAGAAACTGTTTTTT
TRBD1	-	TRBV5-4	TRBJ2-7	CASSPRTGQGVSNEQYF	TGTGCCAGCAGCCCCCGGACAGGGCAGGGCGTAAGTAACGAGCAGTACTTC
-	once	TRBV4-1	TRBJ2-7	CASSQVYSGTDEQYF	TGCGCCAGCAGCCAAGTGTATAGCGGAACCGACGAGCAGTACTTC
-	-	TRBV7-2	TRBJ1-2	CASATGEGYGYTF	TGTGCCAGCGCCACGGGGGAAGGTTATGGCTACACCTTC
TRBD1	few	TRBV30	TRBJ2-3	CAWSVKGAIDTQYF	TGTGCCTGGAGTGTCAAGGGGGCTATAGATACGCAGTATTTT
TRBD1	-	TRBV7-6	TRBJ2-7	CASSPLGQGREQYF	TGTGCCAGCAGCCCGCTGGGACAGGGCCGGGAGCAGTACTTC
-	-	TRBV7-2	TRBJ2-7	CASSSEQGYEQYF	TGTGCCAGCAGCTCAGAACAGGGATACGAGCAGTACTTC
-	-	TRBV7-2	TRBJ1-6	CASSPVGAGNSPLHF	TGTGCCAGCAGCCCCGTCGGCGCAGGCAATTCACCCCTCCACTTT
-	-	TRBV7-2	TRBJ2-7	CASSPTSISSYEQYF	TGTGCCAGCAGCCCCACCTCTATAAGCTCCTACGAGCAGTACTTC